This passage covers 20 T cell receptor beta chains from one sample sequenced in a study of T cells after yellow fever vaccination. TCRdb used MiXCR to reprocess the 5' RACE reads, holding one entry per CDR3 protein. The data contain some 560,000 distinct CDR3 sequences, approximately 16% of them singletons. The specimen comprised PBMCs, sampled 4 to 6 days after the first yellow fever vaccination. These receptors all come from a man between 18 and 35 years old who received the YFV17D yellow fever vaccine.

This rearrangement joins TRBV7-9 to TRBJ2-1, with D unresolved. The CDR3 runs to 12 residues. V was clipped by 4 bases and J by 11 bases, with 12 bases between them. Germline CDR1 and CDR2: SEHNR and FQNEAQ (reference sequence). This CDR3 reads CASSSDGRKQFF. The CDR3 bases are TGTGCCAGCAGCTCGGACGGACGGAAGCAGTTCTTC.

This clonotype was counted many times. V gene TRBV29-1 combines with J gene TRBJ2-5, with a possible D match to TRBD2 (6 bases). The germline V and J ends were trimmed by 3 bases and 5 bases, with 16 bases remaining between them. The CDR3 is 14 amino acids. Germline lookup yields CDR1 SQVTM and CDR2 ANQGSEA. The CDR3 DNA reads as TGCAGCGTTGATTCCGGGGGACCTCGGGAGACCCAGTACTTC. Translated, it gives CSVDSGGPRETQYF.

V usage is TRBV4-3 and J usage is TRBJ2-2; D is ambiguous. The CDR3 consists of 15 residues. Deletions cut 0 bases from V and 6 bases from J, with 11 bases between. CDR1 LGHNA and CDR2 YSLEER come from the germline V gene. The DNA of the CDR3 is TGCGCCAGCAGCCAAGATGGCGGTAGCCCCGGGGAGCTGTTTTTT. It specifies CASSQDGGSPGELFF.

This clonotype was counted ten times or more. The germline gene is not matched at one end of the junction; a read error may be the cause. The chain combines TRBV4-3 with TRBJ2-2; 8 bases line up with TRBD1. The CDR3 spans 15 residues. In germline, CDR1 is LGHNA, CDR2 YSLEER. Here the CDR3 reads CASSQGTGGTGELFF. Written as DNA, the CDR3 is TGTGCCAGCAGCCAGGGAACAGGGGGCACCGGGGAGCTGTTTTTT.

This clonotype has only a few counts. This chain links TRBV2 with TRBJ2-5, with 7 bases identical to TRBD2. CDR1 and CDR2 from the germline V gene are SNHLY and FYNNEI. The CDR3 runs to 16 residues. The ends lost 6 bases at V and 5 bases at J; junction bases unmatched: 15. CDR3 DNA sequence: TGTGCCAGCAGGCCTAAGGACGGGGGGATTCAGGAGACCCAGTACTTC. It is translated as CASRPKDGGIQETQYF.

This clonotype has just a few counts. The chain couples TRBV5-4 to TRBJ1-6, with unresolved D. Germline CDR1 SGHNT, CDR2 YYREEE (reference sequence). Trimming pared 2 bases from V and 0 bases from J, leaving 9 bases between. CDR3 length: 16 amino acids. CDR3 sequence: CASSLRTSSYNSPLHF. The CDR3 DNA follows: TGTGCCAGCAGCTTACGGACGAGCTCCTATAATTCACCCCTCCACTTT.

This clonotype was recorded a few times. The chain employs TRBV19 and TRBJ2-5; a possible D gene is TRBD2 (6 bases). CDR1 and CDR2 (germline): LNHDA, SQIVND (reference sequence). The germline V and J ends were trimmed by 6 bases and 4 bases, with 12 bases remaining between them. This CDR3 is 13 amino acids long. CDR3 bases: TGTGCCAGTAGCCCAGCGGAGGGAGAGACCCAGTACTTC. It is translated as CASSPAEGETQYF.

The V gene is TRBV7-2, the J gene TRBJ2-1; TRBD1 might be the D (5 bases). Per germline, CDR1 SGHTA and CDR2 FQGNSA. CDR3 length: 15 residues. The V end was cut by 2 bases, the J end by 3 bases, with 11 bases between. CDR3 in amino acids: CASSLWQGNYNEQFF. DNA for the CDR3: TGTGCCAGCAGCTTATGGCAGGGTAACTACAATGAGCAGTTCTTC.

V and J are TRBV5-1 and TRBJ2-1; TRBD1 matches at 8 bases. CDR1 is SGHRS, CDR2 YFSETQ, per germline. With V trimmed by 0 bases and J by 6 bases, 5 bases remained unmatched. The CDR3 loop spans 15 amino acids. The CDR3 protein is CASSLGTGRGNEQFF. In DNA form, the CDR3 reads TGCGCCAGCAGCTTGGGGACAGGGAGAGGCAATGAGCAGTTCTTC.

This clonotype has only a few counts. The chain links TRBV18 to TRBJ1-1; 7 bases are shared with TRBD1. Looked up from germline, CDR1 is KGHSH and CDR2 is LQKENI. CDR3 length: 15 residues. Trimming at V came to 3 bases and at J to 3 bases, leaving 7 bases not matched to a gene. This CDR3 is CASSPPGQFYTEAFF. The CDR3 nucleotides are TGTGCCAGCTCACCTCCGGGACAGTTCTACACTGAAGCTTTCTTT.

V usage is TRBV7-2 and J usage is TRBJ2-5; 10 bases line up with TRBD2. This CDR3 region has 15 residues. Germline V CDR1 and CDR2: SGHTA, FQGNSA. The V segment lost 5 bases and the J segment 10 bases; nucleotides outside the gene matches: 13. The CDR3 coding sequence is TGTGCCAGCAGCGGAAGTAGCGGGGGGCGCGTGGGCCAGTACTTC. Residues: CASSGSSGGRVGQYF.

This clonotype was seen a handful of times. The rearrangement links TRBV18 to TRBJ2-1; a weak D match, TRBD2 (5 bases). V lost 0 bases and J 6 bases, leaving 15 bases between the germline ends. Germline-derived CDR1 and CDR2 are KGHSH and LQKENI. The CDR3 totals 16 residues. CDR3 sequence (DNA): TGTGCCAGCTCACCACCCAGCGGAACCCGAGGCAATGAGCAGTTCTTC. This sequence encodes CASSPPSGTRGNEQFF.

This clonotype was seen a handful of times. The V and J genes are TRBV6-2 or TRBV6-3 and TRBJ2-7; 8 nucleotides line up with TRBD1. The junction had 12 bases not matched to a gene; V was cut back by 5 bases and J by 0 bases. CDR1 and CDR2 from the germline V gene are MNHEY and SVGEGT. CDR3 length equals 17 residues. DNA for the CDR3: TGTGCCAGCAGTACCTTTCCGGGACAGGCGAGCTCCTACGAGCAGTACTTC. Its translation: CASSTFPGQASSYEQYF.

The chain employs TRBV5-5 and TRBJ1-6, with D perhaps TRBD1 (5 bases). V was cut by 4 bases and J by 10 bases, with 15 bases left in between. The CDR3 contains 14 residues. Germline CDR1 is SGHKS and CDR2 is YYEKEE (reference sequence). CDR3 in amino acids: CASSVGGVRSPLHF. CDR3 DNA: TGTGCCAGCAGCGTGGGGGGAGTACGCTCACCCCTCCACTTT.

This rearrangement joins TRBV5-1 to TRBJ2-3; D call uncertain. CDR3 length equals 15 residues. Germline CDR1 SGHRS, CDR2 YFSETQ. Trimming stripped 2 bases from V and 2 bases from J, with 12 bases between. CDR3 bases: TGCGCCAGCAGCTTCCACAGTTCCTACACAGATACGCAGTATTTT. Its protein is CASSFHSSYTDTQYF.

The table lists this clonotype with a few counts. This chain joins TRBV4-1 and TRBJ2-1; the D is unclear. V was trimmed by 4 bases and J by 6 bases, leaving 13 bases between them. Germline lookup yields CDR1 MGHRA and CDR2 YSYEKL. The CDR3 is made up of 14 amino acids. DNA for the CDR3: TGCGCCAGCAGCCCGGAGACATGGGGCAATGAGCAGTTCTTC. It yields the protein CASSPETWGNEQFF.

This clonotype has a count of ten or more. The gene calls are TRBV27 and TRBJ2-2; D possibly corresponds to TRBD2 (6 bases). This CDR3 region has 15 residues. V lost 2 bases to trimming and J lost 2 bases, with 9 bases between them. From germline, CDR1 is MNHEY and CDR2 SMNVEV (reference sequence). This CDR3 reads CASSLAGINTGELFF. The CDR3 DNA reads as TGTGCCAGCAGTTTAGCGGGGATAAACACCGGGGAGCTGTTTTTT.

The CDR3 DNA sequence: TGTGCCAGCAGTTTTACTAGGAACACCGGGGAGCTGTTTTTT. This gives the protein CASSFTRNTGELFF. V gene TRBV27 combines with J gene TRBJ2-2, with a tentative D call TRBD2 (5 bases). The V gene lost 3 bases and the J gene lost 1 base, with 6 bases spanning the gap. Germline CDR1 reads MNHEY; CDR2 reads SMNVEV (reference sequence). CDR3 length: 14 amino acids.

This clonotype was counted ten times or more. This chain connects TRBV7-8 to TRBJ2-5; TRBD2 matches 8 bases. CDR1 is SGHVS, CDR2 FQNEAQ, per germline. The length of the CDR3 is 13 residues. Trimming at V came to 7 bases and at J to 5 bases, leaving 6 bases not matched to a gene. CDR3 in DNA: TGTGCCAGCACCCGGGGGGGTCCGGAGACCCAGTACTTC. Its protein is CASTRGGPETQYF. Complete variable domain (other parts from reference TRBV7-8 and TRBJ2-5): GAGVSQSPRYKVAKRGQDVALRCDPISGHVSLFWYQQALGQGPEFLTYFQNEAQLDKSGLPSDRFFAERPEGSVSTLKIQRTQQEDSAVYLCASTRGGPETQYFGPGTRLLVL.

This clonotype was recorded many times. The rearrangement joins TRBV5-1 to TRBJ1-1, with 7 bases aligning to TRBD1. CDR3 length equals 14 residues. V lost 3 bases to trimming and J lost 1 base; unmatched junction nucleotides: 3. From germline, CDR1 is SGHRS and CDR2 YFSETQ. The CDR3 DNA sequence: TGCGCCAGCAGCTGGGACAGACCGAACACTGAAGCTTTCTTT. It translates to CASSWDRPNTEAFF. The full variable domain, rest sourced from reference TRBV5-1 and TRBJ1-1, is KAGVTQTPRYLIKTRGQQVTLSCSPISGHRSVSWYQQTPGQGLQFLFEYFSETQRNKGNFPGRFSGRQFSNSRSEMNVSTLELGDSALYLCASSWDRPNTEAFFGQGTRLTVV.